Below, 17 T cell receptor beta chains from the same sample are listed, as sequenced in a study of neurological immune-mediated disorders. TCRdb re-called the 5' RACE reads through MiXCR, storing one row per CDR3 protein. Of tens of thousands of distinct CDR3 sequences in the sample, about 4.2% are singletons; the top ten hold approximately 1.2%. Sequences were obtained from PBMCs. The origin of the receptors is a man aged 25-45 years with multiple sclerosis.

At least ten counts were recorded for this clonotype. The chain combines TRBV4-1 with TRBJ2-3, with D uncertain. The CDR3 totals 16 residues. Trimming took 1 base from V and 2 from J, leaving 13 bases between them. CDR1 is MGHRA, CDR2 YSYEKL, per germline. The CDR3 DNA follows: TGCGCCAGCAGCCAAGGCGAGGAGCGTACCACAGATACGCAGTATTTT. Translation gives CASSQGEERTTDTQYF.

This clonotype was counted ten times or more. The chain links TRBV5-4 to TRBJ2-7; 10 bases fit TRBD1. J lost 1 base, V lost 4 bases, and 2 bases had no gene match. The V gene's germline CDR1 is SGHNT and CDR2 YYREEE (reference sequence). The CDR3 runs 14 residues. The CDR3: CASSEDRGSYEQYF. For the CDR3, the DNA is TGTGCCAGCAGCGAGGACAGGGGGTCCTACGAGCAGTACTTC. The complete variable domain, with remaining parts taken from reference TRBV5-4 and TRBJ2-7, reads ETGVTQSPTHLIKTRGQQVTLRCSSQSGHNTVSWYQQALGQGPQFIFQYYREEENGRGNFPPRFSGLQFPNYSSELNVNALELDDSALYLCASSEDRGSYEQYFGPGTRLTVT.

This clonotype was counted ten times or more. The CDR3 protein is CSATQEYNEQFF. In nucleotides, the CDR3 is TGCAGTGCTACACAGGAATACAATGAGCAGTTCTTC. This chain uses TRBV20-1 with TRBJ2-1, with D possibly being TRBD1 (5 bases). The CDR3 length is 12 residues. With 4 bases removed from V and 4 bases from J, the gap between germline ends came to 8 bases. From germline, CDR1 is DFQATT and CDR2 SNEGSKA (reference sequence).

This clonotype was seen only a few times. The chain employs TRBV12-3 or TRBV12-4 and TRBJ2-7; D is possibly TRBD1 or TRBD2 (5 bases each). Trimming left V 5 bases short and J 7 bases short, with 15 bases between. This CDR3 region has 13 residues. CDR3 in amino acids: CASSVTMRGEQYF. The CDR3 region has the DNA TGTGCCAGCAGTGTAACTATGAGGGGTGAGCAGTACTTC.

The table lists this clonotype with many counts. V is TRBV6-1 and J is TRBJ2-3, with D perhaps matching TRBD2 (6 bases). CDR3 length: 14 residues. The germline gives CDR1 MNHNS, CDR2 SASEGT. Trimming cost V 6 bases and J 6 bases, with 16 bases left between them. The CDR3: CASSERLVVDTQYF. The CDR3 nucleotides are TGTGCCAGCAGCGAGAGACTAGTGGTTGATACGCAGTATTTT.

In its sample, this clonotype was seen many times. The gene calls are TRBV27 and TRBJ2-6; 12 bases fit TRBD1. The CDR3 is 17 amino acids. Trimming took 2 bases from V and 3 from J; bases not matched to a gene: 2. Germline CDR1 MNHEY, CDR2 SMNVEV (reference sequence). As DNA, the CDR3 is TGTGCCAGCAGTTTAGGGACAGGGGGCTATGGGGCCAACGTCCTGACTTTC. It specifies CASSLGTGGYGANVLTF. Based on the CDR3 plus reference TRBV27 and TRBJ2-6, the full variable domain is EAQVTQNPRYLITVTGKKLTVTCSQNMNHEYMSWYRQDPGLGLRQIYYSMNVEVTDKGDVPEGYKVSRKEKRNFPLILESPSPNQTSLYFCASSLGTGGYGANVLTFGAGSRLTVL.

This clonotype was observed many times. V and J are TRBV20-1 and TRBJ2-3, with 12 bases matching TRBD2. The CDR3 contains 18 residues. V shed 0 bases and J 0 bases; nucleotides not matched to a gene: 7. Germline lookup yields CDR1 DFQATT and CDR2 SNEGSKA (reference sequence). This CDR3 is CSARDLASGGESTDTQYF. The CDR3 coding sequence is TGCAGTGCTAGAGATTTAGCTAGCGGGGGGGAAAGCACAGATACGCAGTATTTT.

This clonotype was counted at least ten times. CDR3 in DNA: TGCGCCAGCAGCCAAGACAGGGGGCAGCCCCAGCATTTT. Its protein product is CASSQDRGQPQHF. J is TRBJ1-5 and V is TRBV4-3; 7 bases are a match to TRBD1. CDR1 is LGHNA and CDR2 is YSLEER in the germline V gene. The CDR3 covers 13 residues. The V and J ends lost 0 bases and 7 bases, in that order; junction bases with no gene match: 0.

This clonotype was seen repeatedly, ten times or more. The CDR3 coding sequence is TGTGCCAGCAGCGAGGGGGGAAACCAAGAGACCCAGTACTTC. Encoded protein: CASSEGGNQETQYF. J is TRBJ2-5 and V is TRBV9; D possibly matches TRBD1 or TRBD2 (6 bases each). V lost 3 bases and J lost 0, with 9 bases in between. CDR3 length: 14 amino acids. Germline V gives CDR1 SGDLS, CDR2 YYNGEE.

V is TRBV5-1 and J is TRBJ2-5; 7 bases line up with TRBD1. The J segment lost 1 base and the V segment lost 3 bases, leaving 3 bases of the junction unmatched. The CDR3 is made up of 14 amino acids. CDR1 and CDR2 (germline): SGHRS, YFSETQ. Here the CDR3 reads CASSCGTAQETQYF. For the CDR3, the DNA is TGCGCCAGCAGCTGTGGGACAGCCCAAGAGACCCAGTACTTC.

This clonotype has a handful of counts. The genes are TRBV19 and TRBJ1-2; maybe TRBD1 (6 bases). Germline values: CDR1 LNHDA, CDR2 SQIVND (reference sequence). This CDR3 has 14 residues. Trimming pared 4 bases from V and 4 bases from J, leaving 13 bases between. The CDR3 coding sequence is TGTGCCAGTAGTACGGGGACAAGAGTCTATGGCTACACCTTC. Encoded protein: CASSTGTRVYGYTF.

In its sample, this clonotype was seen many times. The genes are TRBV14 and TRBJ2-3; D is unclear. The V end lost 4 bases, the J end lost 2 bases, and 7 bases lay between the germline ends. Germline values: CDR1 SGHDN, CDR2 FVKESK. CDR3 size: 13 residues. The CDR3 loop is CASSLGNTDTQYF. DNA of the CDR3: TGTGCCAGCAGCCTGGGAAACACAGATACGCAGTATTTT.

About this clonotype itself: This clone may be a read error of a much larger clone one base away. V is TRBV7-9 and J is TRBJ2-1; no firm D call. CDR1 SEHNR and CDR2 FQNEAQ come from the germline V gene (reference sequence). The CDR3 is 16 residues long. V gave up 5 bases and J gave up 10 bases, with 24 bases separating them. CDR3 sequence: CASSPEMARGKGEQFF. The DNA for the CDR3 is TGTGCCAGCAGCCCAGAGATGGCTAGAGGCAAAGGGGAGCAGTTCTTC.

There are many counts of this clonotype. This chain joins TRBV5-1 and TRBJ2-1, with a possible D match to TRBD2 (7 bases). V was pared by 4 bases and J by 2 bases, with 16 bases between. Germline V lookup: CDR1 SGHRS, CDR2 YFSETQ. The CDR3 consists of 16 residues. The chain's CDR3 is CASSPLGGGAYNEQFF. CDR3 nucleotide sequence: TGCGCCAGCAGCCCTCTGGGCGGGGGCGCCTACAATGAGCAGTTCTTC.

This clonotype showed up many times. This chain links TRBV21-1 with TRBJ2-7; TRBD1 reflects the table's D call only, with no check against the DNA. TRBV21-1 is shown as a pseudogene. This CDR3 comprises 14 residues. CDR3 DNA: TGTGCCAGCAGCAAAGCCGAGACAGATAACGAGCAGTACTTC. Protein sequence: CASSKAETDNEQYF.

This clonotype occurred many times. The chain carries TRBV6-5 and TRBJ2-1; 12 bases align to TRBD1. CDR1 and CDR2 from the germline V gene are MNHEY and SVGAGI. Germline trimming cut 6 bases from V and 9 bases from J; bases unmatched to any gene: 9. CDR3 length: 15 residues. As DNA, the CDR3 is TGTGCCAGCAGCTATTGGGGACAGGGGGCTGGTGAGCAGTTCTTC. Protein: CASSYWGQGAGEQFF.

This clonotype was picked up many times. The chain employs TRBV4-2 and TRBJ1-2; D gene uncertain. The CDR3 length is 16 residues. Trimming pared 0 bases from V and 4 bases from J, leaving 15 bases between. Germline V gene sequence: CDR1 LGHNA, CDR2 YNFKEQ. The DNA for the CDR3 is TGTGCCAGCAGCCAAGATCGAAACAGTCGGGGCTATGGCTACACCTTC. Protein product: CASSQDRNSRGYGYTF.